This TCR beta chain derives from a study of technical replicates of blood from several donors. The CDR3 is made up of 16 amino acids. Germline CDR1 reads GTSNPN; CDR2 reads SVGIG (reference sequence). V was pared by 0 bases and J by 4 bases, with 5 bases of the junction left unmatched. This clone showed up just once. Repertoires were generated with immunoSEQ multiplex PCR, while TCRdb's copy carries only in-frame clones and drops some. The data contain tens of thousands of clones, 81% of them singletons. The sequence was obtained from a human donor in good health. Some clones in this sample may be carry-over from other donors' samples. Sequencing input: PBMCs. V and J are TRBV30 and TRBJ2-2; 10 nucleotides match TRBD1. DNA for the CDR3: TGTGCCTGGAGTGTAGGGGACAGGGGTTTCACCGGGGAGCTGTTTTTT. Amino acids: CAWSVGDRGFTGELFF. The entire variable domain, with the rest obtained from reference TRBV30 and TRBJ2-2, is as follows: SQTIHQWPATLVQPVGSPLSLECTVEGTSNPNLYWYRQAAGRGLQLLFYSVGIGQISSEVPQNLSASRPQDRQFILSSKKLLLSDSGFYLCAWSVGDRGFTGELFFGEGSRLTVL.